The present T cell receptor beta chain was sequenced within a study of blood T cell repertoires in COVID-19. Across the study: Samples came from the United States, Italy and Spain, spanning acute and convalescent COVID-19. PBMCs, B-cell-depleted T cells, or T cells provided the cDNA or gDNA that made up the material.

The CDR3 is 14 residues long. Losses at the gene ends were 4 bases for V and 5 bases for J; bases not matched to a gene: 6. Germline V gene sequence: CDR1 LGHDT, CDR2 YNNKEL (reference sequence). In the authors' workflow: Estimation of nucleated cell counts relied on the amplification of reference gene primers. Assay: immunoSEQ multiplex PCR; the TCRdb copy retains only in-frame clones and omits some. V, J and clone size reflect that table, while D and trimming were determined from the DNA. The table includes 70,000 or so clones, more than 75% detected once. The chain employs TRBV3-1 (or the pseudogene TRBV3-2) and TRBJ2-5, with 8 bases aligning to TRBD2. This TCR derives from a human donor in a cohort sampled during active COVID-19. Source material: peripheral blood. CDR3 amino acids: CASSPSGSWETQYF. CDR3 coding DNA: TGTGCCAGCAGCCCTAGCGGGTCCTGGGAGACCCAGTACTTC.